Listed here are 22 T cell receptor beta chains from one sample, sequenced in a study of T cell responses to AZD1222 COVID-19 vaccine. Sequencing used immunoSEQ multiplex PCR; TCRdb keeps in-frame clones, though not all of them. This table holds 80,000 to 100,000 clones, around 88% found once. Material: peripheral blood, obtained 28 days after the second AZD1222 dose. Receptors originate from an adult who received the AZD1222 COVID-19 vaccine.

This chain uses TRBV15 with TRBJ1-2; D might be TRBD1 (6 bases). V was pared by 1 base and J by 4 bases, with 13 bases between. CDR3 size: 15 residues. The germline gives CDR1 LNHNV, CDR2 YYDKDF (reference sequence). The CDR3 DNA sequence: TGTGCCACCAGCAGAGGCGCACAGGGCGCCTATGGCTACACCTTC. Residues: CATSRGAQGAYGYTF.

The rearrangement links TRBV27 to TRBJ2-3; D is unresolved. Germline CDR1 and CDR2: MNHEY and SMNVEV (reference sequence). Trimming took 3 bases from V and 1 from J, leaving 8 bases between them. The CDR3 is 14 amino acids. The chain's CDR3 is CASSFFQGTDTQYF. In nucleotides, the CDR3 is TGTGCCAGCAGTTTCTTCCAGGGCACAGATACGCAGTATTTT.

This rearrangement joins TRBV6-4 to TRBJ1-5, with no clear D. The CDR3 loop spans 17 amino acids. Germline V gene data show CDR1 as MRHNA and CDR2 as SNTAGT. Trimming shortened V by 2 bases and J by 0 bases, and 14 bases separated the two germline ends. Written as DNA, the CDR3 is TGTGCCAGCAGTGACCCATGCGACTGGTATAGCAATCAGCCCCAGCATTTT. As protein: CASSDPCDWYSNQPQHF.

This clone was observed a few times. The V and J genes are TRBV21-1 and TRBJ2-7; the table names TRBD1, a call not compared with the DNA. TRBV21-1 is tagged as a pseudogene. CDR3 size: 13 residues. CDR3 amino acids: CASFRQVSYEQYF. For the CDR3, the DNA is TGTGCCAGCTTTAGACAGGTTTCCTACGAGCAGTACTTC.

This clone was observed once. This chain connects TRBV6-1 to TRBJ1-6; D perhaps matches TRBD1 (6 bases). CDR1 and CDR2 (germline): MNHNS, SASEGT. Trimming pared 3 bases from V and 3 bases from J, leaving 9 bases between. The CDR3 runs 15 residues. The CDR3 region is CASSETGLYNSPLHF. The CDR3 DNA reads TGTGCCAGCAGTGAGACAGGCCTCTATAATTCACCCCTCCACTTT.

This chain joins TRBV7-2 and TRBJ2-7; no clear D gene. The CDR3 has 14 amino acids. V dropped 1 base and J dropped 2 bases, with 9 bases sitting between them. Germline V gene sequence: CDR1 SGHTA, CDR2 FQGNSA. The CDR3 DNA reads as TGTGCCAGCAGCTTAGTTGACCCAGCCTACGAGCAGTACTTC. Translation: CASSLVDPAYEQYF.

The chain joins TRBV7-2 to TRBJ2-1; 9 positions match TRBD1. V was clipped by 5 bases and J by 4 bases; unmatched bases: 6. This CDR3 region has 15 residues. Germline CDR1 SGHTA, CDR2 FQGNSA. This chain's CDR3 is CASSKDRGTYNEQFF. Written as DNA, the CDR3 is TGTGCCAGCAGCAAAGACAGGGGGACTTACAATGAGCAGTTCTTC. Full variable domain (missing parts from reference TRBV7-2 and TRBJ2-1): GAGVSQSPSNKVTEKGKDVELRCDPISGHTALYWYRQSLGQGLEFLIYFQGNSAPDKSGLPSDRFSAERTGGSVSTLTIQRTQQEDSAVYLCASSKDRGTYNEQFFGPGTRLTVL.

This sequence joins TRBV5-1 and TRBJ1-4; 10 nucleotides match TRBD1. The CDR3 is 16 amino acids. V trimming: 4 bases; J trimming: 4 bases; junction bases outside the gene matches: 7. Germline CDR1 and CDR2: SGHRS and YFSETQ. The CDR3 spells CASSTRQGASNEKLFF. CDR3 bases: TGCGCCAGCAGCACTCGACAGGGGGCCAGTAATGAAAAACTGTTTTTT.

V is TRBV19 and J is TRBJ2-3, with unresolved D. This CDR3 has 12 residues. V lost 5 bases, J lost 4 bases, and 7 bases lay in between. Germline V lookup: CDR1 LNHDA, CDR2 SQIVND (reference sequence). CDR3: CASSSLADTQYF. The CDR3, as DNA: TGTGCCAGTAGTTCTCTCGCAGATACGCAGTATTTT.

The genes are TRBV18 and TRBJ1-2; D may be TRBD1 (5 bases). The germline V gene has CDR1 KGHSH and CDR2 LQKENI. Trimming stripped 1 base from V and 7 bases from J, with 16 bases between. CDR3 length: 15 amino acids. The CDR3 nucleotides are TGTGCCAGCTCACCACGTGCCGGGCCTCAGGGTGGCTACACCTTC. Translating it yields CASSPRAGPQGGYTF. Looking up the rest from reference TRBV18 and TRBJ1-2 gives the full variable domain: NAGVMQNPRHLVRRRGQEARLRCSPMKGHSHVYWYRQLPEEGLKFMVYLQKENIIDESGMPKERFSAEFPKEGPSILRIQQVVRGDSAAYFCASSPRAGPQGGYTFGSGTRLTVV.

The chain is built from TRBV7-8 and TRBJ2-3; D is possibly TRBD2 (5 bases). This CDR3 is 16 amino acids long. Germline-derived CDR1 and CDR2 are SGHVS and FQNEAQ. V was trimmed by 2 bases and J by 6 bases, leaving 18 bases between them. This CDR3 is CASSLLEASSVDTQYF. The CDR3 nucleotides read TGTGCCAGCAGCTTACTTGAGGCTAGCTCCGTTGATACGCAGTATTTT. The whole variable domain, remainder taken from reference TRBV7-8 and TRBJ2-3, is GAGVSQSPRYKVAKRGQDVALRCDPISGHVSLFWYQQALGQGPEFLTYFQNEAQLDKSGLPSDRFFAERPEGSVSTLKIQRTQQEDSAVYLCASSLLEASSVDTQYFGPGTRLTVL.

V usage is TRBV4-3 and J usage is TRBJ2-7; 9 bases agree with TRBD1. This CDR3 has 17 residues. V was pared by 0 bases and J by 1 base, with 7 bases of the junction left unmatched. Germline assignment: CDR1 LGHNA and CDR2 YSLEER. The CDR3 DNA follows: TGCGCCAGCAGCCAAGATTCGGGGGGACAGGGATCCTACGAGCAGTACTTC. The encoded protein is CASSQDSGGQGSYEQYF.

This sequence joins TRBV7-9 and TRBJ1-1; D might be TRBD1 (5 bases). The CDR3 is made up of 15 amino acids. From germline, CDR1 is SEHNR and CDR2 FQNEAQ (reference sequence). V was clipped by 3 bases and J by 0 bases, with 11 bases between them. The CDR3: CASSFGGTLNTEAFF. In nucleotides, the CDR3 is TGTGCCAGCAGCTTTGGGGGGACCCTGAACACTGAAGCTTTCTTT.

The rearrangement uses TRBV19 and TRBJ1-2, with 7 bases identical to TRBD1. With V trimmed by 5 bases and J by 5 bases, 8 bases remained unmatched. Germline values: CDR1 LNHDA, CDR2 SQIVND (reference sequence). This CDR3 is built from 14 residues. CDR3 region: CASSPGGTVYGYTF. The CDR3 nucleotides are TGTGCCAGTAGTCCCGGCGGGACAGTTTATGGCTACACCTTC. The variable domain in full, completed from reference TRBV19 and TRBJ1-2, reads DGGITQSPKYLFRKEGQNVTLSCEQNLNHDAMYWYRQDPGQGLRLIYYSQIVNDFQKGDIAEGYSVSREKKESFPLTVTSAQKNPTAFYLCASSPGGTVYGYTFGSGTRLTVV.

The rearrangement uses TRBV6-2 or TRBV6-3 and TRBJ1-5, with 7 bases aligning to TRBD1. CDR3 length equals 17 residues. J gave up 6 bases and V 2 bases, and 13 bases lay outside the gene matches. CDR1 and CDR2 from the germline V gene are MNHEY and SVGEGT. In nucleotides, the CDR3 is TGTGCCAGCAGTTACCTGAGGGAGGGGGCTCAATTTCAGCCCCAGCATTTT. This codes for CASSYLREGAQFQPQHF.

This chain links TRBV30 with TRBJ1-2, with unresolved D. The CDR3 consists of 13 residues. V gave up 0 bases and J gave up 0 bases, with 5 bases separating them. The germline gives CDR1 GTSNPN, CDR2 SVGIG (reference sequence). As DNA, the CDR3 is TGTGCCTGGAGTGTAGGGACTAACTATGGCTACACCTTC. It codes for CAWSVGTNYGYTF.

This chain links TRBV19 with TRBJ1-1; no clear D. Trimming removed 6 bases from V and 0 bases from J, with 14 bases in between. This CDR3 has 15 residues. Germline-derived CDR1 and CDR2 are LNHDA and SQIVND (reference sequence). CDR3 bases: TGTGCCAGTAGCGTTAGGACGGTGATGAACACTGAAGCTTTCTTT. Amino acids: CASSVRTVMNTEAFF.

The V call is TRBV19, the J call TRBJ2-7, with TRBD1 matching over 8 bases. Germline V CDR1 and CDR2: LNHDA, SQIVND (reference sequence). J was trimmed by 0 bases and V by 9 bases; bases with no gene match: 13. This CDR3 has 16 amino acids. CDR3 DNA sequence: TGTGCCAGCAAGAGGGGTAAGACAGGGGACTCCTACGAGCAGTACTTC. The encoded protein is CASKRGKTGDSYEQYF.

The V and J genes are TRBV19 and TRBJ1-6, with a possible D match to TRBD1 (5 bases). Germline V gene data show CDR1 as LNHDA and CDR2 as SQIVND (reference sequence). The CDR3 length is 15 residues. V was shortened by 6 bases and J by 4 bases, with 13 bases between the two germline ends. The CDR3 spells CASRVRATYNSPLHF. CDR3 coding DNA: TGTGCCAGTAGGGTCAGGGCAACTTATAATTCACCCCTCCACTTT. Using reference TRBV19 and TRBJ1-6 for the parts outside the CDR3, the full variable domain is DGGITQSPKYLFRKEGQNVTLSCEQNLNHDAMYWYRQDPGQGLRLIYYSQIVNDFQKGDIAEGYSVSREKKESFPLTVTSAQKNPTAFYLCASRVRATYNSPLHFGNGTRLTVT.

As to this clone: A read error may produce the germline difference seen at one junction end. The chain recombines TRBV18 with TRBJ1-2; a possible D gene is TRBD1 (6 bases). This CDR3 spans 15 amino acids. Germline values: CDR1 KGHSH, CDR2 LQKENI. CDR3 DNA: TGTGCCAGCTCGCCACAGGGACGCCCTAACTATGGCTACACCTTC. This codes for CASSPQGRPNYGYTF.

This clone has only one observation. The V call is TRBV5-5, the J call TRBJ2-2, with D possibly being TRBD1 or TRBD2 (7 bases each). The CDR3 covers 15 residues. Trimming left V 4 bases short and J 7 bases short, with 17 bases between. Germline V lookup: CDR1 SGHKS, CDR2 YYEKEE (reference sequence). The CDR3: CASSGEGAASGELFF. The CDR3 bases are TGTGCCAGCAGCGGGGAGGGGGCAGCCAGCGGGGAGCTGTTTTTT.

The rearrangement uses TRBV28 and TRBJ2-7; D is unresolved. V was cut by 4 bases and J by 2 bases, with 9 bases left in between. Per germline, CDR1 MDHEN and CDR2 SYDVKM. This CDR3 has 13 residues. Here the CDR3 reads CASSSSTPYEQYF. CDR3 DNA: TGTGCCAGCAGTTCGTCAACCCCCTACGAGCAGTACTTC.